These 12 T cell receptor beta chains originate from one sample sequenced in a study of blood T cell repertoires in COVID-19. Profiling relied on immunoSEQ multiplex PCR, and the TCRdb table lists in-frame clones only, not all of them. The table lists some 200,000 clones, roughly 87% of them singletons. Sequenced material: PBMCs or T cells enriched from blood (not recorded which). These receptors all come from a woman in her thirties who had recovered from COVID-19.

The genes are TRBV28 and TRBJ1-6, with D possibly matching TRBD1 (5 bases). Germline-derived CDR1 and CDR2 are MDHEN and SYDVKM. The CDR3 has 17 residues. The V gene lost 5 bases and the J gene lost 5 bases, with 19 bases spanning the gap. This CDR3 reads CASSPPPGVLDNSPLHF. Here the CDR3 DNA reads TGTGCCAGCAGTCCCCCCCCGGGGGTTCTCGATAATTCACCCCTCCACTTT. Based on the CDR3 plus reference TRBV28 and TRBJ1-6, the full variable domain is DVKVTQSSRYLVKRTGEKVFLECVQDMDHENMFWYRQDPGLGLRLIYFSYDVKMKEKGDIPEGYSVSREKKERFSLILESASTNQTSMYLCASSPPPGVLDNSPLHFGNGTRLTVT.

The chain is built from TRBV6-2 or TRBV6-3 and TRBJ2-1, with TRBD1 matching over 7 bases. Germline CDR1 is MNHEY and CDR2 is SVGEGT. This CDR3 comprises 15 residues. V shed 5 bases and J 0 bases; nucleotides not matched to a gene: 4. The CDR3 DNA sequence: TGTGCCAGCAGTCAACAGGGGAGCTCCTACAATGAGCAGTTCTTC. Protein: CASSQQGSSYNEQFF.

This chain joins TRBV13 and TRBJ1-3; the match to TRBD1 covers 7 bases. After removal of 4 bases from V and 3 bases from J, the junction contained 18 bases not matched to a gene. Per germline, CDR1 PRHDT and CDR2 FYEKMQ (reference sequence). The CDR3 spans 19 residues. As DNA, the CDR3 is TGTGCCAGCAGCTCCCGACCTGACAGGGCGTTTGGATTTGGAAACACCATATATTTT. Its protein product is CASSSRPDRAFGFGNTIYF.

This clone was seen more than once but under ten times. The chain recombines TRBV4-3 with TRBJ2-1, with 7 bases matching TRBD2. This CDR3 contains 17 residues. CDR1 and CDR2 (germline): LGHNA, YSLEER. V lost 0 bases, J lost 4 bases, and 9 bases stayed unmatched. CDR3 amino acids: CASSQDHVGGGYNEQFF. The CDR3 DNA is TGCGCCAGCAGCCAAGATCACGTTGGGGGGGGTTACAATGAGCAGTTCTTC.

The table lists this clone with a count of one. The genes are TRBV9 and TRBJ1-2; D might be TRBD1 (6 bases). Trimming took off 4 bases at V and 5 bases at J, with 15 bases between the two ends. This CDR3 contains 14 residues. Looked up from germline, CDR1 is SGDLS and CDR2 is YYNGEE. The CDR3, as DNA: TGTGCCAGCAGCCCGAGCAAGGGGGATTATGGCTACACCTTC. Protein product: CASSPSKGDYGYTF.

This clone was recorded only once. The rearrangement uses TRBV12-3 or TRBV12-4 and TRBJ1-1, with D possibly TRBD1 on 6 matching bases. This CDR3 has 12 residues. The V gene lost 6 bases and the J gene lost 10 bases, with 15 bases spanning the gap. This CDR3 reads CASSPEGVRAFF. For the CDR3, the DNA is TGTGCCAGCAGCCCAGAGGGGGTTCGAGCTTTCTTT.

V and J are TRBV9 and TRBJ2-2; 7 nucleotides align to TRBD2. With V trimmed by 0 bases and J by 3 bases, 11 bases remained unmatched. This CDR3 contains 18 residues. The germline V gene encodes CDR1 SGDLS and CDR2 YYNGEE. Written as DNA, the CDR3 is TGTGCCAGCAGCGTAGCTATAGGCGGGAGAGGGGACACCGGGGAGCTGTTTTTT. Amino acids: CASSVAIGGRGDTGELFF.

The rearrangement uses TRBV6-2 or TRBV6-3 and TRBJ1-2; TRBD1 is a possible D gene (5 bases). This CDR3 comprises 13 residues. The ends were cut back, 0 bases at V and 5 bases at J, with 7 bases in the middle. The germline V gene has CDR1 MNHEY and CDR2 SVGEGT. The DNA for the CDR3 is TGTGCCAGCAGTTACTCGAGACAGTATGGCTACACCTTC. Translation gives CASSYSRQYGYTF.

The V call is TRBV5-1, the J call TRBJ2-3; 8 bases are shared with TRBD2. CDR1 is SGHRS and CDR2 is YFSETQ in the germline V gene. V lost 6 bases to trimming and J lost 1 base; unmatched junction nucleotides: 13. The CDR3 length is 17 residues. The CDR3 nucleotides read TGCGCCAGCACTAAAACCACTAGCGGCCCGGGCACAGATACGCAGTATTTT. Its protein is CASTKTTSGPGTDTQYF.

The V call is TRBV5-4, the J call TRBJ1-3; unclear D gene. V dropped 4 bases and J dropped 0 bases, with 17 bases sitting between them. Germline CDR1 SGHNT, CDR2 YYREEE (reference sequence). The CDR3 has 17 residues. CDR3: CASSRTVIGPSGNTIYF. The CDR3 DNA is TGTGCCAGCAGCCGGACTGTGATCGGGCCCTCTGGAAACACCATATATTTT.

The J gene is TRBJ1-2, the V gene TRBV6-2 or TRBV6-3, with TRBD1 identical over 10 bases. Per the germline V gene, CDR1 is MNHEY and CDR2 is SVGEGT. The CDR3 has 15 amino acids. The J segment lost 4 bases and the V segment lost 5 bases, leaving 7 bases of the junction unmatched. The CDR3 loop reads CASSDMGQGIYGYTF. DNA for the CDR3: TGTGCCAGCAGTGATATGGGACAGGGGATCTATGGCTACACCTTC.

This clone was detected once. This chain joins TRBV30 and TRBJ1-3; D unclear. Germline values: CDR1 GTSNPN, CDR2 SVGIG (reference sequence). Trimming removed 2 bases at V and 8 bases at J, with 13 bases between. CDR3 size: 13 residues. CDR3 protein: CAWSITTGDTIYF. CDR3 in DNA: TGTGCCTGGAGTATCACGACCGGGGACACCATATATTTT.